This T cell receptor (beta chain) was documented in a study of blood T cell repertoires in COVID-19. Looking at the study overall: The origin of the acute and convalescent COVID-19 samples was the United States, Italy and Spain.

The assay was immunoSEQ multiplex PCR, and TCRdb's table has in-frame clones only and misses some. This table holds 160,000 or so clones, about 89% found once. The sequencing sample was made of peripheral blood. The receptor's source is a man aged 60 to 75 with acute or convalescent COVID-19.

In DNA form, the CDR3 reads TGTGCCAGCAGGAGGGAGAGATCCGAAAAACTGTTTTTT. As protein: CASRRERSEKLFF. V usage is TRBV6-5 and J usage is TRBJ1-4; D gene unclear. Trimming cost V 6 bases and J 8 bases, with 13 bases left between them. Looked up from germline, CDR1 is MNHEY and CDR2 is SVGAGI. The CDR3 extends over 13 amino acids.